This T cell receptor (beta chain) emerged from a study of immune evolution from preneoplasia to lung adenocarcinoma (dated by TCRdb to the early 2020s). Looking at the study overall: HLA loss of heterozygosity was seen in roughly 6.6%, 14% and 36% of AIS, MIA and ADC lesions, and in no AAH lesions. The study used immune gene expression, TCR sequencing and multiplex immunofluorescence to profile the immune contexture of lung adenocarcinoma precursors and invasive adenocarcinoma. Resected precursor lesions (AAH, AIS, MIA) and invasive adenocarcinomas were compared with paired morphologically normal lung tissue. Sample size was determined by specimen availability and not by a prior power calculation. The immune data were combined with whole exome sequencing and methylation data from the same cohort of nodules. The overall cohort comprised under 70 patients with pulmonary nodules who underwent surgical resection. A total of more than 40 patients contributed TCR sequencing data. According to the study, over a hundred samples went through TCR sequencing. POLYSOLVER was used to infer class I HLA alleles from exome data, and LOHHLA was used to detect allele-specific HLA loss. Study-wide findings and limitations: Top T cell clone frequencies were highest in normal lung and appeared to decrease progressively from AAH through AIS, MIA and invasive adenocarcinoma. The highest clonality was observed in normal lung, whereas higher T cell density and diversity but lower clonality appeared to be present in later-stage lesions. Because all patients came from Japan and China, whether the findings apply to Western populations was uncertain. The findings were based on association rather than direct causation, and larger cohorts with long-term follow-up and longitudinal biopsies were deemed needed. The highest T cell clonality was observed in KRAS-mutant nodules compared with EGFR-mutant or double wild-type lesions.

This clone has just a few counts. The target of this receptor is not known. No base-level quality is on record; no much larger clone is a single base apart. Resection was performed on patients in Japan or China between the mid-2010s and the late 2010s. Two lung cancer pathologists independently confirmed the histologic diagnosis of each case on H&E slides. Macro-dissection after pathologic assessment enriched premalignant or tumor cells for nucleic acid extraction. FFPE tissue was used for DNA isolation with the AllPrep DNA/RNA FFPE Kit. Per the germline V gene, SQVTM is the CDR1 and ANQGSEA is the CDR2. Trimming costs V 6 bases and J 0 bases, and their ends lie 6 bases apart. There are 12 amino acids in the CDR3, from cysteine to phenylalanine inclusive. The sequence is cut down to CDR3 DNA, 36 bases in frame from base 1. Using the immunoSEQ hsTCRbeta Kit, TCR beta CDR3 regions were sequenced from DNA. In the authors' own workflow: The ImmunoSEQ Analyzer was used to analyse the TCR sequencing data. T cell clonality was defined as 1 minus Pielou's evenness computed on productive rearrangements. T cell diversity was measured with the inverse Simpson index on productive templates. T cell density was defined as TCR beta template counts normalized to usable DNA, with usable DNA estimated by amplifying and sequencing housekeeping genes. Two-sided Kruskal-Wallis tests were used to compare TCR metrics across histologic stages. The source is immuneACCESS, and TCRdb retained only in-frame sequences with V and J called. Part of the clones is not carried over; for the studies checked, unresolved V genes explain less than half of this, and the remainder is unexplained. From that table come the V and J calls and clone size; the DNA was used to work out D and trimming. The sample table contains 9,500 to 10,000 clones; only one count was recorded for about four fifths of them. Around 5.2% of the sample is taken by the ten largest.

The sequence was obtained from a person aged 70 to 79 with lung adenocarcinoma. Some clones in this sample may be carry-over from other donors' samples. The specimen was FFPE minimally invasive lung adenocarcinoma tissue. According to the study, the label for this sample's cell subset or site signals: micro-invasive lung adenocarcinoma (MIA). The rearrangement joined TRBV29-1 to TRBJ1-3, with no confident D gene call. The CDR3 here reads CSVIGSGNTIYF. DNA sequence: TGCAGCGTAATTGGCTCTGGAAACACCATATATTTT.